The 26 T cell receptor beta chains reported below all come from one sample, sequenced in a study of identical twins. TCRdb re-analysed the 5' RACE reads in MiXCR, keeping a single row per CDR3 protein. This repertoire shows about 100,000 distinct CDR3 sequences, 5.5% to 7% found once; its top ten account for approximately 12%. Sequencing was done on a sample of memory T cells sorted from blood. Source of these receptors: a woman aged 45 to 65 in good health.

This clonotype was seen a few times. The chain couples TRBV19 to TRBJ2-1, with 12 nucleotides matching TRBD2. Looked up from germline, CDR1 is LNHDA and CDR2 is SQIVND (reference sequence). This CDR3 spans 15 amino acids. Trimming took 5 bases from V and 9 from J; bases not matched to a gene: 8. As DNA, the CDR3 is TGTGCCAGTAGTTACCTAGCGGGAGGGCAGGGTGAGCAGTTCTTC. This codes for CASSYLAGGQGEQFF.

This clonotype was seen ten or more times. V gene TRBV12-3 or TRBV12-4 combines with J gene TRBJ1-6; the D is unclear. Trimming took off 2 bases at V and 8 bases at J, with 4 bases between the two ends. CDR3 length: 12 amino acids. In DNA form, the CDR3 reads TGTGCCAGCAGTTTAACGGATTCACCCCTCCACTTT. Its protein is CASSLTDSPLHF.

Ten or more counts support this clonotype. V is TRBV6-5 and J is TRBJ2-1, with TRBD2 identical over 11 bases. V shed 5 bases and J 0 bases; nucleotides not matched to a gene: 12. Germline loops: CDR1 MNHEY, CDR2 SVGAGI. CDR3 length: 19 amino acids. CDR3 sequence (DNA): TGTGCCAGCAGTAAAATGGGACTAGCGGCCGTAAACTCCTACAATGAGCAGTTCTTC. Residues: CASSKMGLAAVNSYNEQFF.

This clonotype has more than one count but fewer than ten. The chain has TRBV3-1 and TRBJ2-7; TRBD1 aligns across 8 bases. Trimming removed 2 bases from V and 2 bases from J; junction bases left unmatched: 5. Germline values: CDR1 LGHDT, CDR2 YNNKEL (reference sequence). CDR3 length: 15 residues. CDR3 DNA sequence: TGTGCCAGCAGCCAAATGGGGACAGGCCCCTACGAGCAGTACTTC. Translation gives CASSQMGTGPYEQYF.

This clonotype was observed a few times. The chain couples TRBV3-1 to TRBJ1-5; weak D call: TRBD1 (5 bases). CDR3 length equals 12 residues. Germline CDR1 LGHDT, CDR2 YNNKEL (reference sequence). V lost 4 bases and J lost 7, with 8 bases in between. In DNA form, the CDR3 reads TGTGCCAGCAGCCTTCCAGGGCAGCCCCAGCATTTT. Amino acids: CASSLPGQPQHF.

This clonotype showed up just a few times. The V gene is TRBV3-1, the J gene TRBJ2-1; D not certain. V was shortened by 0 bases and J by 13 bases, with 13 bases between the two germline ends. Germline V gives CDR1 LGHDT, CDR2 YNNKEL (reference sequence). CDR3 length: 13 amino acids. The CDR3 spells CASSQDLRSGQFF. The CDR3 nucleotides are TGTGCCAGCAGCCAAGATCTGCGGTCGGGTCAGTTCTTC.

This clonotype was counted at least ten times. This chain links TRBV7-8 with TRBJ2-1; 8 bases map to TRBD1. The germline V gene encodes CDR1 SGHVS and CDR2 FQNEAQ. J was trimmed by 4 bases and V by 0 bases; bases with no gene match: 5. This CDR3 contains 16 residues. This chain's CDR3 is CASSLAQGANYNEQFF. The CDR3, as DNA: TGTGCCAGCAGCTTAGCGCAGGGGGCAAATTACAATGAGCAGTTCTTC.

J is TRBJ2-7 and V is TRBV28; weak D call: TRBD2 (6 bases). This CDR3 region has 14 residues. The V end lost 3 bases, the J end lost 2 bases, and 11 bases lay between the germline ends. In germline, CDR1 is MDHEN, CDR2 SYDVKM. This CDR3 reads CASSLTGAPYEQYV. In nucleotides, the CDR3 is TGTGCCAGCAGTTTGACGGGAGCCCCCTACGAGCAGTACGTC.

J is TRBJ2-7 and V is TRBV3-1, with D possibly matching TRBD2 (6 bases). Trimming took 4 bases from V and 6 from J, leaving 13 bases between them. CDR3 length: 13 amino acids. The V gene's germline CDR1 is LGHDT and CDR2 YNNKEL (reference sequence). As DNA, the CDR3 is TGTGCCAGCAGCCTAACTAGCTCAGGCGAGCAGTACTTC. Translating it yields CASSLTSSGEQYF.

This clonotype was seen repeatedly, ten times or more. V and J are TRBV5-6 and TRBJ1-5, with 9 positions matching TRBD1. The CDR3 length is 16 residues. After removal of 3 bases from V and 2 bases from J, the junction contained 6 bases not matched to a gene. Germline loops: CDR1 SGHDT, CDR2 YYEEEE. The CDR3 nucleotides read TGTGCCAGCAGCTCATTAAGGACAGGGGGCAATCAGCCCCAGCATTTT. Amino acid sequence: CASSSLRTGGNQPQHF.

This clonotype showed up just a few times. The chain couples TRBV19 to TRBJ2-7; 7 bases match TRBD2. Germline trimming cut 7 bases from V and 2 bases from J; bases unmatched to any gene: 8. The CDR3 loop spans 14 amino acids. Germline CDR1 LNHDA, CDR2 SQIVND (reference sequence). This chain's CDR3 is CASTSGPAPYEQYF. The CDR3, as DNA: TGTGCCAGTACTAGCGGCCCGGCCCCCTACGAGCAGTACTTC.

Only a few counts were recorded for this clonotype. The rearrangement joins TRBV19 to TRBJ2-4, with a tentative D call TRBD1 (6 bases). There are 12 residues in the CDR3. V lost 6 bases to trimming and J lost 10 bases, with 13 bases between them. The germline gives CDR1 LNHDA, CDR2 SQIVND (reference sequence). The CDR3 DNA reads TGTGCCAGTAGCTTGGACAGCAGTATTCAGTACTTC. This encodes CASSLDSSIQYF.

This clonotype was recorded many times. The V and J genes are TRBV5-1 and TRBJ2-3, with D possibly being TRBD1 (5 bases). Deletions cut 6 bases from V and 2 bases from J, with 13 bases between. Germline assignment: CDR1 SGHRS and CDR2 YFSETQ. The CDR3 totals 14 residues. In DNA form, the CDR3 reads TGCGCCAGCAAGCCAGGGAAATCCACAGATACGCAGTATTTT. It encodes CASKPGKSTDTQYF.

This clonotype was observed at least ten times. This sequence joins TRBV6-5 and TRBJ2-5; D is perhaps TRBD2 (6 bases). The length of the CDR3 is 14 residues. Per germline, CDR1 MNHEY and CDR2 SVGAGI. With 5 bases removed from V and 5 bases from J, the gap between germline ends came to 15 bases. DNA for the CDR3: TGTGCCAGCAGTGTAGACAGTGGGGGGGAGACCCAGTACTTC. Translation: CASSVDSGGETQYF.

In its sample, this clonotype was seen many times. J is TRBJ2-1 and V is TRBV20-1; 7 nucleotides match TRBD2. The germline CDR1 and CDR2 sequences are DFQATT and SNEGSKA (reference sequence). Germline trimming cut 2 bases from V and 6 bases from J; bases unmatched to any gene: 10. The CDR3 has 15 residues. The CDR3 DNA reads TGCAGTGCTAGATCGGTGGCGGGAGAATCCAATGAGCAGTTCTTC. This encodes CSARSVAGESNEQFF.

This clonotype showed up many times. The chain has TRBV5-1 and TRBJ2-7; D assignment may be TRBD1 or TRBD2 (7 bases each). V gave up 4 bases and J gave up 8 bases, with 13 bases separating them. Germline CDR1 SGHRS, CDR2 YFSETQ. CDR3 length equals 12 residues. This chain's CDR3 is CASSPQGGKQYF. CDR3 DNA: TGCGCCAGCAGCCCCCAGGGGGGGAAGCAGTACTTC. Using reference TRBV5-1 and TRBJ2-7 for the parts outside the CDR3, the full variable domain is KAGVTQTPRYLIKTRGQQVTLSCSPISGHRSVSWYQQTPGQGLQFLFEYFSETQRNKGNFPGRFSGRQFSNSRSEMNVSTLELGDSALYLCASSPQGGKQYFGPGTRLTVT.

V gene TRBV9 combines with J gene TRBJ2-1, with a weak D call TRBD2 (6 bases). Germline V gives CDR1 SGDLS, CDR2 YYNGEE. V gave up 0 bases and J gave up 8 bases, with 12 bases separating them. This CDR3 contains 14 residues. The CDR3 loop reads CASSVASRDYEQFF. DNA of the CDR3: TGTGCCAGCAGCGTAGCTAGTAGGGACTATGAGCAGTTCTTC.

This clonotype has ten or more counts. V is TRBV10-2 and J is TRBJ2-2; TRBD2 matches at 10 bases. Germline V gene data show CDR1 as WSHSY and CDR2 as SAAADI. J lost 2 bases, V lost 6 bases, and 12 bases had no gene match. The CDR3 is made up of 18 amino acids. CDR3 residues: CASSRPVLAGANTGELFF. In nucleotides, the CDR3 is TGCGCCAGCAGCCGACCCGTTCTAGCGGGAGCCAACACCGGGGAGCTGTTTTTT.

This clonotype was recorded at least ten times. The J gene is TRBJ2-6, the V gene TRBV29-1, with 8 bases identical to TRBD1. Losses at the gene ends were 5 bases for V and 4 bases for J; bases not matched to a gene: 7. Germline V CDR1 and CDR2: SQVTM, ANQGSEA. The CDR3 spans 15 residues. The CDR3 region has the DNA TGCAGCGTTTCGGACAGGGCGACAGGGGCCAACGTCCTGACTTTC. Protein product: CSVSDRATGANVLTF. Full variable domain (rest looked up from reference TRBV29-1 and TRBJ2-6): SAVISQKPSRDICQRGTSLTIQCQVDSQVTMMFWYRQQPGQSLTLIATANQGSEATYESGFVIDKFPISRPNLTFSTLTVSNMSPEDSSIYLCSVSDRATGANVLTFGAGSRLTVL.

This clonotype was seen repeatedly, ten times or more. The chain employs TRBV7-2 and TRBJ1-2; TRBD1 matches at 7 bases. Germline CDR1 SGHTA, CDR2 FQGNSA. The CDR3 sequence is 15 residues long. J gave up 3 bases and V 0 bases, and 4 bases lay outside the gene matches. The CDR3 reads CASSLAPGGDYGYTF. The CDR3 bases are TGTGCCAGCAGCTTAGCTCCAGGGGGGGACTATGGCTACACCTTC.

The chain is built from TRBV27 and TRBJ2-7; D gene unclear. The CDR3 totals 11 residues. V was shortened by 6 bases and J by 4 bases, with 7 bases between the two germline ends. Germline V CDR1 and CDR2: MNHEY, SMNVEV (reference sequence). DNA of the CDR3: TGTGCCAGCAGGACGTTATACGAGCAGTACTTC. Its translation: CASRTLYEQYF.

This clonotype has at least ten counts. The chain carries TRBV12-3 or TRBV12-4 and TRBJ2-2, with 10 bases aligning to TRBD1. V shed 3 bases, J shed 7 bases, and the junction held 5 bases outside the gene matches. The CDR3 length is 15 residues. The CDR3 DNA reads TGTGCCAGCAGTTTCGACAGGGGGCGCGTCGGGGAGCTGTTTTTT. Residues: CASSFDRGRVGELFF.

This clonotype was seen many times. This rearrangement joins TRBV20-1 to TRBJ2-3; 14 bases are shared with TRBD2. The CDR3 is 16 residues long. CDR1 and CDR2 from the germline V gene are DFQATT and SNEGSKA (reference sequence). Trimming at V came to 2 bases and at J to 3 bases, leaving 4 bases not matched to a gene. The CDR3 here is CSARSGLAGETDTQYF. The CDR3 DNA reads as TGCAGTGCTAGATCGGGACTAGCGGGAGAGACAGATACGCAGTATTTT.

This clonotype was counted ten times or more. The chain uses TRBV7-2 and TRBJ2-1; D call uncertain. In germline, CDR1 is SGHTA, CDR2 FQGNSA. CDR3 length: 12 amino acids. Trimming removed 2 bases at V and 6 bases at J, with 5 bases between. CDR3 DNA sequence: TGTGCCAGCAGCTTACCCACCAATGAGCAGTTCTTC. Translated, it gives CASSLPTNEQFF.

This clonotype was recorded at least ten times. The CDR3 loop is CASSYRDRAYGYTF. DNA for the CDR3: TGTGCCAGCAGCTACCGGGACAGGGCCTATGGCTACACCTTC. V is TRBV27 and J is TRBJ1-2, with 9 bases matching TRBD1. With V trimmed by 6 bases and J by 4 bases, 6 bases remained unmatched. The germline gives CDR1 MNHEY, CDR2 SMNVEV (reference sequence). This CDR3 is built from 14 residues.

The chain joins TRBV4-1 to TRBJ1-1; no clear D gene. V dropped 3 bases and J dropped 7 bases, with 18 bases sitting between them. The CDR3 runs 15 residues. Germline V gene data show CDR1 as MGHRA and CDR2 as YSYEKL. The CDR3 region has the DNA TGCGCCAGCAGCCAGTTTCTTGATAACTACTATGAAGCTTTCTTT. Residues: CASSQFLDNYYEAFF.